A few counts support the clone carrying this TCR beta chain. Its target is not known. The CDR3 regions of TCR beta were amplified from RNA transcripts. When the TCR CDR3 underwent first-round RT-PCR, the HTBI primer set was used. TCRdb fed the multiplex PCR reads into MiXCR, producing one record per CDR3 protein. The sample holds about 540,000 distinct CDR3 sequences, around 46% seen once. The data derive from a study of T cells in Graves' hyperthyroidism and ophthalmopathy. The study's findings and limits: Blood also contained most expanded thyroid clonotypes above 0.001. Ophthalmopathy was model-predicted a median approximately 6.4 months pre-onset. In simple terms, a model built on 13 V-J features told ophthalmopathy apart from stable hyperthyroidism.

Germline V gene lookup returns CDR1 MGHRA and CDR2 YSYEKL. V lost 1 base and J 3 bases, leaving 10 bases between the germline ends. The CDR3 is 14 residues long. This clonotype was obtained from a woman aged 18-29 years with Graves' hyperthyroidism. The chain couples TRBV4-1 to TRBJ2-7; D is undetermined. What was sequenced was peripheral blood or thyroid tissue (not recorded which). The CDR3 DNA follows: TGCGCCAGCAGCCAAGGAAATTTGGGCTACGAGCAGTACTTC. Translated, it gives CASSQGNLGYEQYF.